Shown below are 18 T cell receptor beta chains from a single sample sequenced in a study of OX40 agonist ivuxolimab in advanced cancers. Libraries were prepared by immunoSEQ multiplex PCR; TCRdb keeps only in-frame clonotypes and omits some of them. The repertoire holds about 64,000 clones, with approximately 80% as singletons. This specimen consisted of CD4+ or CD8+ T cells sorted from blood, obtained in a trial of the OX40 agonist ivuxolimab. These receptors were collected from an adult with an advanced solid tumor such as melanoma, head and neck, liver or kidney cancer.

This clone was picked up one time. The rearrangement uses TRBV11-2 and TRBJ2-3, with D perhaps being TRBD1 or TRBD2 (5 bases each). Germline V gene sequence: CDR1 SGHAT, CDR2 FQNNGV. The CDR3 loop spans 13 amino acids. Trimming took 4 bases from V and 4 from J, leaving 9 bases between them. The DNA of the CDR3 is TGTGCCAGCAGCTCGAGGGGTGCAGATACGCAGTATTTT. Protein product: CASSSRGADTQYF.

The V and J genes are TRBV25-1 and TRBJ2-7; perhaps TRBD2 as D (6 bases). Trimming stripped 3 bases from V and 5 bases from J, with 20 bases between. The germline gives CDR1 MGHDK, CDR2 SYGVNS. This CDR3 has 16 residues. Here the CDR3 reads CASSDGLAGRWDEQYF. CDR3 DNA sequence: TGTGCCAGCAGTGATGGTCTGGCGGGGCGATGGGACGAGCAGTACTTC.

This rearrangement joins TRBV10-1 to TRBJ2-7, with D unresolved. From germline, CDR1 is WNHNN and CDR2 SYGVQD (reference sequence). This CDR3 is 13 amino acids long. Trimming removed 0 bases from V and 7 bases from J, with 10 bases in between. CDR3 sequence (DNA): TGCGCCAGCAGTGAGTCGACAAGGAGAGAGCAGTACTTC. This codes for CASSESTRREQYF.

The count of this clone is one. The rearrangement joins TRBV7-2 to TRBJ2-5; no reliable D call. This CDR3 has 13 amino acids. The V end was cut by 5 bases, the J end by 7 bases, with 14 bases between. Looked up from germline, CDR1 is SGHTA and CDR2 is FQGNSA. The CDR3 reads CASSPAPPGTQYF. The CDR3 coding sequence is TGTGCCAGCAGCCCAGCCCCCCCGGGGACCCAGTACTTC.

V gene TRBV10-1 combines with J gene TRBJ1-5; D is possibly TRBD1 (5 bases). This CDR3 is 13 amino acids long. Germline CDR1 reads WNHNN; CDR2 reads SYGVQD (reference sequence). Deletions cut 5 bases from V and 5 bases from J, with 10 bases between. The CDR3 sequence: CASSPDSYQPQHF. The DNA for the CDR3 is TGCGCCAGCAGTCCTGACAGTTATCAGCCCCAGCATTTT.

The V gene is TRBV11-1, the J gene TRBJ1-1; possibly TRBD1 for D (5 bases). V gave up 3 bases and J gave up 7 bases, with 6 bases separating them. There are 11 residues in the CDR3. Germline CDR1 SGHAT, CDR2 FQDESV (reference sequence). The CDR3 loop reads CASSFQGEAFF. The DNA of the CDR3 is TGTGCCAGCAGCTTTCAGGGTGAAGCTTTCTTT.

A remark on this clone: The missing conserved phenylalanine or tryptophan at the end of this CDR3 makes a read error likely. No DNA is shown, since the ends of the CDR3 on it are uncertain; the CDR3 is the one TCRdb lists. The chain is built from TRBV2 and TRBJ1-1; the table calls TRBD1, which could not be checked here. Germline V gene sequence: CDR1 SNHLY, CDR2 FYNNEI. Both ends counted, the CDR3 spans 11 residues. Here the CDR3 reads CASSVGTASPI.

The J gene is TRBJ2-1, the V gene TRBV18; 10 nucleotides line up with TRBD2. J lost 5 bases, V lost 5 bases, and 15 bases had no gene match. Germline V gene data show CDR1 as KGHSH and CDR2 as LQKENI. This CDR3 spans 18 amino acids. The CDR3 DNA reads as TGTGCCAGCTCAACTAAATCGCCGGGACTAGCGTCCCACAATGAGCAGTTCTTC. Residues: CASSTKSPGLASHNEQFF.

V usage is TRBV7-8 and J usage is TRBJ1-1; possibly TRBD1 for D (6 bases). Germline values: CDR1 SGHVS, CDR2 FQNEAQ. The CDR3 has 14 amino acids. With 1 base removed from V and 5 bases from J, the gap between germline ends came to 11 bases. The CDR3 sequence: CASSLEGVRTEAFF. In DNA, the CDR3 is TGTGCCAGCAGCTTAGAGGGGGTAAGGACTGAAGCTTTCTTT.

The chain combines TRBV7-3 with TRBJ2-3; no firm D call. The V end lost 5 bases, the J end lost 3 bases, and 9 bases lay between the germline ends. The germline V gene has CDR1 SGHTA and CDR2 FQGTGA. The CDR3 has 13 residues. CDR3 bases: TGTGCCAGCAGCCTCTCTATTACAGATACGCAGTATTTT. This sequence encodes CASSLSITDTQYF.

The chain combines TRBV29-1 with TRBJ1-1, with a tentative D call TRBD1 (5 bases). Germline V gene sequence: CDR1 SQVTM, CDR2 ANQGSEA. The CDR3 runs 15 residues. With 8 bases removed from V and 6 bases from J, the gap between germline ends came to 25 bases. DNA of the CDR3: TGCAGCACTACGACGACAGTCTCAATTGACGCTGAAGCTTTCTTT. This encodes CSTTTTVSIDAEAFF.

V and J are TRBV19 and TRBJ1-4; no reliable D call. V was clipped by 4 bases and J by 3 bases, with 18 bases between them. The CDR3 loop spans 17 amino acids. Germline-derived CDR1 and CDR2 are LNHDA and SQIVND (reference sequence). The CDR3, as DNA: TGTGCCAGTAGTACCACCGGGCCGCGAGCGGCTAATGAAAAACTGTTTTTT. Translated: CASSTTGPRAANEKLFF.

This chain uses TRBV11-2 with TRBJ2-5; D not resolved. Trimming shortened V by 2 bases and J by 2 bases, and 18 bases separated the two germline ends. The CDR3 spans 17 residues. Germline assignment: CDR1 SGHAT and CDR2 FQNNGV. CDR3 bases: TGTGCCAGCAGCTTATATCGTCCGCGAATAAAACAAGAGACCCAGTACTTC. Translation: CASSLYRPRIKQETQYF.

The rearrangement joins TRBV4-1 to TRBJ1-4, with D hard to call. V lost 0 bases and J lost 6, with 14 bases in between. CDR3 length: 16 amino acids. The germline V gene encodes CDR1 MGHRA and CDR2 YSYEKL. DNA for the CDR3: TGCGCCAGCAGCCAAGATAGGAGAAGCAGTGATGAAAAACTGTTTTTT. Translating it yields CASSQDRRSSDEKLFF.

The CDR3 coding sequence is TGTGCCAGTACACAGGGAGAGGGACCTAATCAGCCCCAGCATTTT. Translated: CASTQGEGPNQPQHF. The V call is TRBV19, the J call TRBJ1-5; D is perhaps TRBD1 (6 bases). Germline V gene sequence: CDR1 LNHDA, CDR2 SQIVND (reference sequence). This CDR3 has 15 amino acids. V dropped 7 bases and J dropped 4 bases, with 17 bases sitting between them.

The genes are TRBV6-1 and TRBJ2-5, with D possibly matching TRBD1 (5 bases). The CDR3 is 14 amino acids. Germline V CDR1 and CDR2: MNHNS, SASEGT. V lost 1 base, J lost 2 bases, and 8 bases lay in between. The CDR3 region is CASSEGTLQETQYF. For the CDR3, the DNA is TGTGCCAGCAGTGAAGGGACATTACAAGAGACCCAGTACTTC.

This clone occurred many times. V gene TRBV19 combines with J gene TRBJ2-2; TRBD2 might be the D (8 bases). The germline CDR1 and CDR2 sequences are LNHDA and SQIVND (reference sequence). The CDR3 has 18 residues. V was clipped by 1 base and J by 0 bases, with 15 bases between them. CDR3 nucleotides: TGTGCCAGTAGTATAGGACAGGGACTAGAAGCGAACACCGGGGAGCTGTTTTTT. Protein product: CASSIGQGLEANTGELFF.

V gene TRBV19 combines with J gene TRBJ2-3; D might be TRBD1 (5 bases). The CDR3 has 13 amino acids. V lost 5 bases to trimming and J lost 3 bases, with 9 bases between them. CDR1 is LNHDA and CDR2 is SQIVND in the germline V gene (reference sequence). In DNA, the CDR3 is TGTGCCAGTAGTTTCAGGGAAACAGATACGCAGTATTTT. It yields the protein CASSFRETDTQYF.